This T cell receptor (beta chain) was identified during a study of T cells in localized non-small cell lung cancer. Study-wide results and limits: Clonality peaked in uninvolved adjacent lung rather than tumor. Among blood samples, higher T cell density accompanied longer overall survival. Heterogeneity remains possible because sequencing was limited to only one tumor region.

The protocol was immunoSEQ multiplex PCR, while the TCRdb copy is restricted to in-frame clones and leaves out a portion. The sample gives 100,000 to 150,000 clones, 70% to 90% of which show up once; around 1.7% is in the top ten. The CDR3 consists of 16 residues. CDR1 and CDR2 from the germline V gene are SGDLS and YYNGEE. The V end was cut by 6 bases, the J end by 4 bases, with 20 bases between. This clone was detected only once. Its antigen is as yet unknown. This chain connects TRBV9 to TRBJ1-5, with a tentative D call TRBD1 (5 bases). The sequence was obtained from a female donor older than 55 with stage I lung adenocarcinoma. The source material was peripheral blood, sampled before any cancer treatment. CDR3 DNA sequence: TGTGCCAGCACCCCCTGGGGGGGGGAAGAGAATCAGCCCCAGCATTTT. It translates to CASTPWGGEENQPQHF.